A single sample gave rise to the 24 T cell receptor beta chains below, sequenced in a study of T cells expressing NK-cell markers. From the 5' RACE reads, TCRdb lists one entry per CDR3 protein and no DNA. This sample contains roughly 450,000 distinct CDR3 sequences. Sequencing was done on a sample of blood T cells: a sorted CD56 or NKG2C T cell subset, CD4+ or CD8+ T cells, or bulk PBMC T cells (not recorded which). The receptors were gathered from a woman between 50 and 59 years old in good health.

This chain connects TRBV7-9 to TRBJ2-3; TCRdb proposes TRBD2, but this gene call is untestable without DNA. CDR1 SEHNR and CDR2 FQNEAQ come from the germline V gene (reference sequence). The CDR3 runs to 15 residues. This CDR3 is CASSPGRLSTDTQYF.

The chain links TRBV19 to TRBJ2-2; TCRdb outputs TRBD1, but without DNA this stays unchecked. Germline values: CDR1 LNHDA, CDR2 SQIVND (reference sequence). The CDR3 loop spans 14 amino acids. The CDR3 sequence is CASSPDRGGGELFF.

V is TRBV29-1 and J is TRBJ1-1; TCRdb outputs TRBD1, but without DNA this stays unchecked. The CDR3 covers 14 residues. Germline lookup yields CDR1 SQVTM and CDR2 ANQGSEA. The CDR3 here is CSVVWGGERTEAFF.

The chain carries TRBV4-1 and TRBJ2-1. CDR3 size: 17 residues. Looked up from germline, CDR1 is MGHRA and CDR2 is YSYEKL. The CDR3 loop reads CASSQERNSKIYNEQFF.

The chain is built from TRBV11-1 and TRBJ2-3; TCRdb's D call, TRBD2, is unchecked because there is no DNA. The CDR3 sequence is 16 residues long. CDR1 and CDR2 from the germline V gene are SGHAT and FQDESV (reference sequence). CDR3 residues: CASSLVAGGPSDTQYF. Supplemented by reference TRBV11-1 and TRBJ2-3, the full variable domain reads EAEVAQSPRYKITEKSQAVAFWCDPISGHATLYWYRQILGQGPELLVQFQDESVVDDSQLPKDRFSAERLKGVDSTLKIQPAELGDSAMYLCASSLVAGGPSDTQYFGPGTRLTVL.

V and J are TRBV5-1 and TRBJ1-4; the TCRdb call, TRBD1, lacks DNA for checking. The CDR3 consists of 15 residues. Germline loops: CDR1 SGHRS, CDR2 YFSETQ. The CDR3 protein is CASSLRGPQEEKLFF.

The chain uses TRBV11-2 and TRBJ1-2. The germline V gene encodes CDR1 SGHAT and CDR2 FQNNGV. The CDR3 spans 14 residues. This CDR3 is CASSRSNSNYGYTF.

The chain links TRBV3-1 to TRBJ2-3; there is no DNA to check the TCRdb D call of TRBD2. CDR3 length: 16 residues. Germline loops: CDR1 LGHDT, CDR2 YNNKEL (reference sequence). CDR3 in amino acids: CASSPWTSGRADTQYF.

The CDR3 here is CASSVVAGGEAFF. The rearrangement uses TRBV9 and TRBJ1-1. The germline V gene has CDR1 SGDLS and CDR2 YYNGEE. This CDR3 has 13 residues.

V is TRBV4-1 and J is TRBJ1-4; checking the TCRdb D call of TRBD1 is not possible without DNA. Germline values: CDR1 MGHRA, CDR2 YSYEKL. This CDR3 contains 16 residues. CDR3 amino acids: CASSQEAHGDSDELFF.

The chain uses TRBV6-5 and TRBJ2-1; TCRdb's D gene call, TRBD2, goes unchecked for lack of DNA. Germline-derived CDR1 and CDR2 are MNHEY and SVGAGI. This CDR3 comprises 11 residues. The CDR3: CASTNPSGQFF.

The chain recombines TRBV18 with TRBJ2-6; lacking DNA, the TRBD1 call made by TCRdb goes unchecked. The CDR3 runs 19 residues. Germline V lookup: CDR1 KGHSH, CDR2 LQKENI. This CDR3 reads CASSTIRQGFSSGANVLTF.

CDR3 sequence reads: CASSQAAAGGAFF. V gene TRBV3-1 combines with J gene TRBJ1-1; TCRdb's D call, TRBD1, is unchecked because there is no DNA. Germline CDR1 is LGHDT and CDR2 is YNNKEL (reference sequence). This CDR3 comprises 13 residues.

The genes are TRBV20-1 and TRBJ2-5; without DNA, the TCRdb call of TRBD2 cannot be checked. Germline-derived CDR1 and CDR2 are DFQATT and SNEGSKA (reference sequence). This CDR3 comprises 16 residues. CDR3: CSARSFGGSGGETQYF.

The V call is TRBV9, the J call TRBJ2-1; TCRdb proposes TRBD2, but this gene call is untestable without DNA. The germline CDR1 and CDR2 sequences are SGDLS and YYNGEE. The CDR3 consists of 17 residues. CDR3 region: CASSVVASGRYYNEQFF. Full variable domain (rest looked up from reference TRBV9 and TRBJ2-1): DSGVTQTPKHLITATGQRVTLRCSPRSGDLSVYWYQQSLDQGLQFLIQYYNGEERAKGNILERFSAQQFPDLHSELNLSSLELGDSALYFCASSVVASGRYYNEQFFGPGTRLTVL.

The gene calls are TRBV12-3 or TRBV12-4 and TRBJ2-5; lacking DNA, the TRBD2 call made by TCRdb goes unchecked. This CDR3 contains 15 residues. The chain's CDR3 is CASRPGLVTRETQYF.

CDR3: CSVEDWGGNTDTQYF. V gene TRBV29-1 combines with J gene TRBJ2-3; TCRdb indicates TRBD1, and absent DNA this call remains unverified. The germline gives CDR1 SQVTM, CDR2 ANQGSEA. There are 15 residues in the CDR3.

The chain's CDR3 is CSARTTSGIAQETQYF. V and J are TRBV20-1 and TRBJ2-5; TCRdb reports TRBD2, a call that lacks DNA to check it against. The CDR3 length is 16 residues. Germline V CDR1 and CDR2: DFQATT, SNEGSKA (reference sequence).

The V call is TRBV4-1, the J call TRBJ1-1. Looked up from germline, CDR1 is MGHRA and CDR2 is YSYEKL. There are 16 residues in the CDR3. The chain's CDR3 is CASSQDQRIMNTEAFF.

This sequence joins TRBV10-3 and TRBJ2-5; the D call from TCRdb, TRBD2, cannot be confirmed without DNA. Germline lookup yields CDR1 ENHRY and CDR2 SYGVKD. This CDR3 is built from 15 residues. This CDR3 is CAITDLASGSGTQYF.

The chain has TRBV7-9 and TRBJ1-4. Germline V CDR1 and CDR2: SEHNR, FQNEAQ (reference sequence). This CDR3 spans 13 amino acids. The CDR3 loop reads CASVLLGGEKLFF.

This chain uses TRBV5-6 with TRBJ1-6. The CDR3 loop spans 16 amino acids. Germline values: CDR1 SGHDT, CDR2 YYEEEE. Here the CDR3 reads CASSLAGFGYNSPLHF.

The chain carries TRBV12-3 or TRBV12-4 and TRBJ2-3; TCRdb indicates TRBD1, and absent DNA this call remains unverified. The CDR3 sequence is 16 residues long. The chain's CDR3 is CASSFPPGQVGDTQYF.

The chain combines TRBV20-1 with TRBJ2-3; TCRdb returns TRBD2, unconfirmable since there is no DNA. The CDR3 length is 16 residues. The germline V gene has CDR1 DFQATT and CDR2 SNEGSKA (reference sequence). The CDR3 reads CSARRGGGPPTDTQYF.